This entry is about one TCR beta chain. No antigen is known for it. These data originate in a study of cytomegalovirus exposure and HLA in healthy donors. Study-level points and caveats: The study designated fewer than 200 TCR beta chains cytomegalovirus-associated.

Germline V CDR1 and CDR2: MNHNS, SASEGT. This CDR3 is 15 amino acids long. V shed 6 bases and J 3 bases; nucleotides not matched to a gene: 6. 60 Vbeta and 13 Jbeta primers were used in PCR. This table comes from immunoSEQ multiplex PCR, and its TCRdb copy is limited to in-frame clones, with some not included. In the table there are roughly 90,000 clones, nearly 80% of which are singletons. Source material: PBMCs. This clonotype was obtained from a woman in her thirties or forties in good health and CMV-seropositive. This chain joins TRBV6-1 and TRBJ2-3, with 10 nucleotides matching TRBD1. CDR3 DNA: TGTGCCAGCAGCCCTCCGGGACAGGGGACAGATACGCAGTATTTT. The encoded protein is CASSPPGQGTDTQYF.